This T cell receptor beta chain was identified during a study of T-cell reconstitution after alpha-beta-depleted transplantation in children. This clonotype was seen only a few times. Using unique molecular identifiers, the investigators prepared the TCRbeta library. In TCRdb, the PCR reads were re-called with MiXCR into one record per CDR3 protein. The table records 450,000 to 600,000 distinct CDR3 sequences, 32% of them present only once. Germline V gene sequence: CDR1 SGHRS, CDR2 YFSETQ. V gave up 4 bases and J gave up 8 bases; unmatched junction bases: 6. The CDR3 has 14 amino acids. The chain carries TRBV5-1 and TRBJ2-1; 10 bases map to TRBD1. The receptor's source is a human donor who donated a stem cell graft to a child with aplastic anemia. The sample in question was PBMCs from the stem cell graft donor, obtained from the stem cell graft. The CDR3 DNA follows: TGCGCCAGCAGCCTGGGACAGGGGACGGATGAGCAGTTCTTC. It yields the protein CASSLGQGTDEQFF.